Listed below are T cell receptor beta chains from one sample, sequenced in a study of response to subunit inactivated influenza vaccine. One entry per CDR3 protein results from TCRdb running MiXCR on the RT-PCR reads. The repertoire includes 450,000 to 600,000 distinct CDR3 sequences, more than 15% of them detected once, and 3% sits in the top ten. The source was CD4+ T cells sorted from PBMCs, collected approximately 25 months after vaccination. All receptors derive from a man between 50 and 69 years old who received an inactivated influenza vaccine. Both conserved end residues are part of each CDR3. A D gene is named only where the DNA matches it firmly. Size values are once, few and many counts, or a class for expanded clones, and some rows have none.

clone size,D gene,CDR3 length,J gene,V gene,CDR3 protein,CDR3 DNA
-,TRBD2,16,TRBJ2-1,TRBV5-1,CASRPGTSGSYNEQFF,TGCGCCAGCAGACCCGGGACTAGCGGCTCCTACAATGAGCAGTTCTTC
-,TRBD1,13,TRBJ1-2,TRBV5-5,CASSPTGKDGYTF,TGTGCCAGCAGCCCGACAGGGAAAGATGGCTACACCTTC
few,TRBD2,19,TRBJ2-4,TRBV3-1,CASSQDWTSGTLAKNIQYF,TGTGCCAGCAGCCAAGACTGGACTAGCGGAACTCTAGCCAAAAACATTCAGTACTTC
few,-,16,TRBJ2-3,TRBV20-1,CSAPHRGAGEVGTQYF,TGCAGTGCTCCCCACCGGGGGGCGGGGGAGGTTGGTACGCAGTATTTT
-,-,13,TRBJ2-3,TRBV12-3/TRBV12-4,CASSLGHEYTQYF,TGTGCCAGCAGTTTGGGTCATGAATATACGCAGTATTTT
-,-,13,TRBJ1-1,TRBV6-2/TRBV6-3,CASRFTGWTEAFF,TGTGCCAGCAGGTTCACAGGGTGGACTGAAGCTTTCTTT
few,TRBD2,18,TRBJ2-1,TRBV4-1,CASSQDPVLSGGADEQFF,TGCGCCAGCAGCCAAGATCCGGTTTTAAGCGGGGGGGCCGATGAGCAGTTCTTC
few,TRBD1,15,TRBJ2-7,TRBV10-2,CASSESRGSAYEQYF,TGCGCCAGCAGTGAGTCCAGGGGGTCAGCCTACGAGCAGTACTTC
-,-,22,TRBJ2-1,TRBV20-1,CSARDLLSGASGRRGVYNEQFF,TGCAGTGCTAGAGATCTTTTATCGGGAGCGTCGGGACGGCGGGGCGTCTACAATGAGCAGTTCTTC
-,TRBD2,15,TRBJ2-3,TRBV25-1,CASSESGGPPDTQYF,TGTGCCAGCAGTGAATCGGGAGGGCCTCCGGATACGCAGTATTTT
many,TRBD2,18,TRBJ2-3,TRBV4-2,CASSQGPAGGRGLDTQYF,TGTGCCAGCAGCCAAGGTCCAGCGGGAGGCCGCGGCTTGGATACGCAGTATTTT
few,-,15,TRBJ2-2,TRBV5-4,CASSPTTVNTGELFF,TGTGCCAGCAGCCCGACCACGGTGAACACCGGGGAGCTGTTTTTT
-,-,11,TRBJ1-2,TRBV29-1,CSVLGAWGYTF,TGCAGCGTTCTTGGGGCCTGGGGCTACACCTTC
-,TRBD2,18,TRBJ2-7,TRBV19,CASSPRGSGKGSFLEQYF,TGTGCCAGTAGTCCAAGGGGTAGCGGGAAAGGCTCCTTCCTCGAGCAGTACTTC
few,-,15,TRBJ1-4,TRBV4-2,CASSQEGTQNEKLFF,TGTGCCAGCAGCCAAGAGGGAACCCAGAATGAAAAACTGTTTTTT
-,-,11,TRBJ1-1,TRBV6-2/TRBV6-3,CASSNTVKAFF,TGTGCCAGCAGTAACACAGTGAAAGCTTTCTTT
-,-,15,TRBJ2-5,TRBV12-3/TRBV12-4,CASRRGQRSQETQYF,TGTGCCAGCAGGCGGGGCCAACGCAGCCAAGAGACCCAGTACTTC
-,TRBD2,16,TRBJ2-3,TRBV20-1,CSAQRALAGKADTQYF,TGCAGTGCCCAGCGAGCTCTAGCGGGGAAGGCAGATACGCAGTATTTT
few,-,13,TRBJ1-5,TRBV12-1,CASSRTTNQPQHF,TGTGCCAGCAGCCGGACCACTAATCAGCCCCAGCATTTT
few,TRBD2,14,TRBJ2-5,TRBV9,CASSGGTRGETQYF,TGTGCCAGCAGCGGCGGGACTAGAGGAGAGACCCAGTACTTC
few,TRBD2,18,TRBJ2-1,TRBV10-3,CAISELAGGQRWNNEQFF,TGTGCCATCAGTGAACTAGCGGGAGGGCAGCGATGGAACAATGAGCAGTTCTTC
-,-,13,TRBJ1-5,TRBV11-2,CASSLGQGEPQHF,TGTGCCAGCAGCTTAGGGCAGGGAGAGCCCCAGCATTTT
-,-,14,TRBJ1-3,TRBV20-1,CSARFQDGFNTIYF,TGCAGTGCTAGGTTCCAGGACGGGTTCAACACCATATATTTT
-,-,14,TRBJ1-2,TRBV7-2,CASSPGAQEYGYTF,TGTGCCAGCAGCCCCGGGGCGCAGGAGTATGGCTACACCTTC
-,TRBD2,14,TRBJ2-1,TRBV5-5,CASSVQPGTREQFF,TGTGCCAGCAGCGTGCAACCCGGGACTAGAGAGCAGTTCTTC
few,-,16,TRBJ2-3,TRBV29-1,CSVKSLQGGHTDTQYF,TGCAGCGTCAAGAGTCTACAGGGGGGGCACACAGATACGCAGTATTTT
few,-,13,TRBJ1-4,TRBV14,CASSRGPGEKLFF,TGTGCCAGCAGCCGAGGACCGGGGGAAAAACTGTTTTTT